The 26 T cell receptor beta chains presented below share a single source sample, sequenced in a study of CD8 T cells in ankylosing spondylitis (dated by TCRdb to 2016 to 2017). The library was made by 5' RACE. Sequencing took place on an Illumina HiSeq 2500. Starting from the raw public reads, TCRdb applied fastp trimming at Q25, assembled clones with MiXCR and retained in-frame beta chains. Records with the same CDR3 protein are collapsed into one entry carrying the most frequent genes and DNA. Recorded for this sample are a few hundred thousand distinct CDR3 sequences; about 11% of them occurred a single time. The ten most abundant clones make up approximately 6.6% of the sample. The specimen sequenced was blood, either unsorted or a sorted T cell fraction (not recorded which). The source is a male donor with ankylosing spondylitis or in good health (not recorded which).

This clonotype was counted many times. The genes are TRBV27 and TRBJ1-1; D is possibly TRBD1 (5 bases). V was cut by 2 bases and J by 4 bases, with 11 bases left in between. Germline loops: CDR1 MNHEY, CDR2 SMNVEV (reference sequence). The CDR3 has 14 amino acids. The CDR3 loop is CASSLGGGTTEAFF. The CDR3 DNA reads TGTGCCAGCAGTTTAGGGGGGGGGACCACTGAAGCTTTCTTT.

This chain connects TRBV11-3 to TRBJ2-1; 7 bases match TRBD2. Germline trimming cut 0 bases from V and 7 bases from J; bases unmatched to any gene: 9. Per the germline V gene, CDR1 is SGHNT and CDR2 is YENEEA. This CDR3 spans 16 amino acids. The CDR3 DNA reads TGTGCCAGCAGCTTAGATCGGGGCGGGAGTGGAAATGAGCAGTTCTTC. This sequence encodes CASSLDRGGSGNEQFF.

This clonotype was counted many times. The chain has TRBV20-1 and TRBJ2-1; 9 positions agree with TRBD1. This CDR3 region has 16 residues. V dropped 8 bases and J dropped 0; count of bases not matched to a gene: 11. Germline lookup yields CDR1 DFQATT and CDR2 SNEGSKA (reference sequence). CDR3 residues: CSTVDRGKSSYNEQFF. In DNA form, the CDR3 reads TGCAGTACGGTCGACAGGGGGAAAAGCTCCTACAATGAGCAGTTCTTC.

There are many counts of this clonotype. The chain couples TRBV20-1 to TRBJ1-3; D unclear. From germline, CDR1 is DFQATT and CDR2 SNEGSKA (reference sequence). The CDR3 extends over 15 amino acids. V shed 6 bases and J shed 0 bases, with 15 bases lying between them. The CDR3 is CSAEPGVSSGNTIYF. CDR3 nucleotides: TGCAGTGCAGAACCCGGGGTCAGCTCTGGAAACACCATATATTTT.

This sequence joins TRBV28 and TRBJ2-3, with 7 bases identical to TRBD2. The germline CDR1 and CDR2 sequences are MDHEN and SYDVKM. The V gene end was trimmed by 11 bases and the J gene end by 0 bases; junction bases not matched to a gene: 2. This CDR3 is built from 12 residues. The CDR3 is CAGAGSTDTQYF. The CDR3 nucleotides read TGTGCCGGAGCGGGAAGCACAGATACGCAGTATTTT.

This clonotype has ten or more counts. V and J are TRBV4-1 and TRBJ2-5, with D hard to call. Trimming cost V 2 bases and J 5 bases, with 12 bases left between them. CDR3 length: 14 amino acids. Per the germline V gene, CDR1 is MGHRA and CDR2 is YSYEKL. The CDR3 region is CASSQLPISETQYF. Here the CDR3 DNA reads TGCGCCAGCAGCCAACTCCCGATTTCCGAGACCCAGTACTTC.

The V and J genes are TRBV14 and TRBJ1-1; D ambiguous. In germline, CDR1 is SGHDN, CDR2 FVKESK. The CDR3 length is 16 residues. Trimming stripped 1 base from V and 1 base from J, with 13 bases between. For the CDR3, the DNA is TGTGCCAGCAGCCAAGTCATAGTGGGGAGGAACACTGAAGCTTTCTTT. Translation: CASSQVIVGRNTEAFF.

In its sample, this clonotype was seen many times. This chain joins TRBV20-1 and TRBJ2-7; 7 bases are a match to TRBD2. The CDR3 has 15 residues. Germline trimming cut 1 base from V and 0 bases from J; bases unmatched to any gene: 6. Germline V gene data show CDR1 as DFQATT and CDR2 as SNEGSKA (reference sequence). The CDR3 is CSARGSGGFSYEQYF. CDR3 sequence (DNA): TGCAGTGCTAGAGGTTCGGGAGGTTTCTCCTACGAGCAGTACTTC.

This clonotype is a singleton in its sample. Here the CDR3 reads CASSAFGGSYNSPLHF. CDR3 bases: TGTGCCAGCAGCGCTTTCGGCGGCTCCTATAATTCACCCCTCCACTTT. This chain joins TRBV7-9 and TRBJ1-6, with D hard to call. V lost 5 bases and J lost 0, with 11 bases in between. The CDR3 has 16 amino acids. Germline values: CDR1 SEHNR, CDR2 FQNEAQ (reference sequence).

This clonotype has at least ten counts. The chain joins TRBV12-3 or TRBV12-4 to TRBJ2-7, with D perhaps matching TRBD1 (5 bases). The V and J ends lost 5 bases and 3 bases respectively, with 11 bases between them. The CDR3 is 13 residues long. CDR3: CASSAGSLYEQYF. The CDR3 DNA reads TGTGCCAGCAGTGCAGGGTCCCTCTACGAGCAGTACTTC.

This clonotype appeared a few times. The V call is TRBV27, the J call TRBJ2-1; 7 bases match TRBD1. In germline, CDR1 is MNHEY, CDR2 SMNVEV (reference sequence). The CDR3 is 18 residues long. The trim removed 3 bases at V and 1 base at J, leaving 12 bases unmatched. The CDR3 DNA is TGTGCCAGCAGTTTCGATTGGGGCAGGGGGTTTTCCTACAATGAGCAGTTCTTC. Protein sequence: CASSFDWGRGFSYNEQFF.

This clonotype has only a few counts. The rearrangement uses TRBV7-2 and TRBJ2-2, with D uncertain. Trimming pared 5 bases from V and 3 bases from J, leaving 10 bases between. The V gene's germline CDR1 is SGHTA and CDR2 FQGNSA. This CDR3 has 14 residues. The CDR3 DNA sequence: TGTGCCAGCAGCATCGGACCCTACACCGGGGAGCTGTTTTTT. Its protein is CASSIGPYTGELFF.

In its sample, this clonotype was seen many times. This chain joins TRBV12-3 or TRBV12-4 and TRBJ2-7; D is unresolved. Trimming removed 3 bases from V and 3 bases from J, with 6 bases in between. The CDR3 runs 12 residues. The CDR3 nucleotides read TGTGCCAGCAGTTTCCGGAACTACGAGCAGTACTTC. Translation gives CASSFRNYEQYF.

This clonotype showed up many times. The chain carries TRBV3-1 and TRBJ1-2; D gene uncertain. From germline, CDR1 is LGHDT and CDR2 YNNKEL (reference sequence). The CDR3 is made up of 13 amino acids. The ends were cut back, 5 bases at V and 0 bases at J, with 7 bases in the middle. The CDR3 DNA is TGTGCCAGCAGCTACACCTCTAACTATGGCTACACCTTC. This codes for CASSYTSNYGYTF.

The V call is TRBV12-3 or TRBV12-4, the J call TRBJ2-2; possibly TRBD1 for D (5 bases). V was pared by 6 bases and J by 1 base, with 18 bases between. The CDR3 totals 17 residues. The CDR3 loop is CASRQTDWTRNTGELFF. In DNA form, the CDR3 reads TGTGCCAGCAGACAGACAGACTGGACCCGGAACACCGGGGAGCTGTTTTTT.

This clonotype has a count of ten or more. V is TRBV13 and J is TRBJ2-7, with D possibly called TRBD1 or TRBD2 (5 bases each). Germline lookup yields CDR1 PRHDT and CDR2 FYEKMQ (reference sequence). V lost 5 bases and J lost 3, with 14 bases in between. This CDR3 contains 14 residues. The CDR3 here is CASSATGTDYEQYF. The CDR3, as DNA: TGTGCCAGCAGCGCCACCGGGACGGACTACGAGCAGTACTTC. The full variable domain, its missing parts supplied by reference TRBV13 and TRBJ2-7, is AAGVIQSPRHLIKEKRETATLKCYPIPRHDTVYWYQQGPGQDPQFLISFYEKMQSDKGSIPDRFSAQQFSDYHSELNMSSLELGDSALYFCASSATGTDYEQYFGPGTRLTVT.

This clonotype was recorded at least ten times. The chain couples TRBV5-4 to TRBJ1-2; 7 positions match TRBD1. Germline CDR1 reads SGHNT; CDR2 reads YYREEE (reference sequence). Losses at the gene ends were 4 bases for V and 2 bases for J; bases not matched to a gene: 11. The CDR3 runs 16 residues. The CDR3 DNA reads TGTGCCAGCAGCCCGGGGACAGATCCTCTGAACTATGGCTACACCTTC. Its translation is CASSPGTDPLNYGYTF. The complete variable domain, with remaining parts taken from reference TRBV5-4 and TRBJ1-2, reads ETGVTQSPTHLIKTRGQQVTLRCSSQSGHNTVSWYQQALGQGPQFIFQYYREEENGRGNFPPRFSGLQFPNYSSELNVNALELDDSALYLCASSPGTDPLNYGYTFGSGTRLTVV.

V and J are TRBV2 and TRBJ2-7; TRBD1 might be the D (5 bases). Germline lookup yields CDR1 SNHLY and CDR2 FYNNEI. Trimming took off 2 bases at V and 1 base at J, with 15 bases between the two ends. This CDR3 has 16 amino acids. Written as DNA, the CDR3 is TGTGCCAGCAGTGAATTTAAGTCAGGGTCTTCCTACGAGCAGTACTTC. It specifies CASSEFKSGSSYEQYF.

The sample holds many counts of this clonotype. This chain links TRBV4-1 with TRBJ2-2; the D gene is possibly TRBD1 (6 bases). With 4 bases removed from V and 6 bases from J, the gap between germline ends came to 12 bases. This CDR3 has 14 amino acids. Germline V gene data show CDR1 as MGHRA and CDR2 as YSYEKL. CDR3 protein: CASSPTGSSGELFF. The CDR3 DNA follows: TGCGCCAGCAGCCCAACAGGGTCATCCGGGGAGCTGTTTTTT.

In this sample, this clonotype turned up once. Here the CDR3 omits its conserved ending phenylalanine or tryptophan, so a read error is the likely source. Because the CDR3's place on the DNA is in doubt, the DNA is left out and the CDR3 is given as listed by TCRdb. The chain links TRBV7-8 to TRBJ2-4; the DNA was not compared with TRBD2, the D call given in the table. CDR1 is SGHVS and CDR2 is FQNEAQ in the germline V gene. Counting both end residues, the CDR3 totals 13 amino acids. The CDR3 here is CASSLAGTSWKYS.

This clonotype was picked up many times. V usage is TRBV7-6 and J usage is TRBJ2-3, with D possibly TRBD1 on 5 matching bases. Between the trimmed V and J ends, which lost 5 bases and 10 bases, there was a span of 13 bases. This CDR3 contains 12 residues. The germline V gene encodes CDR1 SGHVS and CDR2 FNYEAQ. The chain's CDR3 is CASSASGAAQYF. The CDR3 DNA reads as TGTGCCAGCAGCGCCAGTGGGGCGGCGCAGTATTTT.

The chain uses TRBV5-1 and TRBJ2-1; D is tentatively TRBD1 or TRBD2 (6 bases each). V lost 4 bases to trimming and J lost 2 bases, with 16 bases between them. CDR3 length equals 16 residues. Germline V gene data show CDR1 as SGHRS and CDR2 as YFSETQ. The CDR3 nucleotides are TGCGCCAGCAGCCACTCGTGGGGGGCGACCTACAATGAGCAGTTCTTC. Its translation: CASSHSWGATYNEQFF.

The table lists this clonotype with many counts. Being one base from a much bigger clone, this may be a read error. This chain uses TRBV5-1 with TRBJ2-7, with 9 bases that match TRBD1. This CDR3 comprises 14 residues. Germline CDR1 reads SGHRS; CDR2 reads YFSETQ. V shed 4 bases, J shed 3 bases, and the junction held 5 bases outside the gene matches. CDR3 bases: TGCGCCAGCAGCCCCGGGACAGGGATCTACGAGCAGTACTTC. Protein: CASSPGTGIYEQYF.

V is TRBV21-1 and J is TRBJ1-6. TRBV21-1 is a pseudogene. The CDR3 is made up of 14 amino acids. CDR3 in amino acids: CASELGGIGSPLHF. The CDR3 DNA sequence: TGTGCCAGCGAGTTGGGGGGAATAGGTTCACCCCTCCACTTT.

This clonotype was seen ten or more times. The chain recombines TRBV12-3 or TRBV12-4 with TRBJ2-5, with 10 bases fitting TRBD2. The J segment lost 7 bases and the V segment lost 4 bases, leaving 18 bases of the junction unmatched. This CDR3 comprises 18 residues. The CDR3 is CASSSPKDSGGYLGTQYF. DNA for the CDR3: TGTGCCAGCAGTTCCCCCAAGGATAGCGGGGGGTATCTCGGGACCCAGTACTTC.

The V and J genes are TRBV7-8 and TRBJ2-5; 7 positions match TRBD2. CDR3 length: 16 residues. V dropped 2 bases and J dropped 4; count of bases not matched to a gene: 10. CDR1 SGHVS and CDR2 FQNEAQ come from the germline V gene. In DNA form, the CDR3 reads TGTGCCAGCAGCTTATCCCTAGCGGCCCGGGGAGAGACCCAGTACTTC. Amino acid sequence: CASSLSLAARGETQYF.